This TCR beta chain was obtained from a study of blood T cell repertoires in COVID-19 (dated by TCRdb to the early 2020s). Some background on the complete study: Collaborator samples came from the United States, Italy and Spain and covered acute and convalescent phases of COVID-19. The prospective study material was composed of cDNA or gDNA derived from T cells, B-cell-depleted T cells, or PBMCs. The dataset comprised deeply sampled blood TCRbeta repertoires from subjects exposed to, actively infected with, or recovered from COVID-19. The repertoires were made available in a free public database intended to serve as a resource for research on the immune response to SARS-CoV-2. Where HLA class I and class II types were available, the types were taken from metadata supplied by the sample provider, not from assay-based typing. The sample metadata nearly always contained a de-identified subject ID, COVID-19 status, age in years and sex. Samples were obtained from the ongoing ImmuneRACE study (first 160 participants) and from 1,254 subjects provided by 6 global collaborators.

One collaborating source in Seattle enrolled patients while the patients were actively infected and followed the patients over time throughout the course of disease. Whole blood was collected in K2EDTA tubes by collaborating institutions according to the institutions' own protocols. Collaborator samples were shipped for TCRbeta analysis as frozen whole blood, isolated PBMCs, or DNA extracted from either sample type. The investigation overall reported the following: Clinical and demographic metadata were provided uncurated, with the amount varying by source and participant.

About this clone: It lacks a known antigen. The record has no base qualities; no much larger clone is one base away.

CDR1 and CDR2 are read off the germline V gene as SNHLY and FYNNEI. V and J are truncated by 0 bases and 5 bases respectively, leaving an intervening sequence of 18 bases. Including the terminal cysteine and phenylalanine, the CDR3 comprises 17 residues. The read is trimmed to its CDR3 DNA, 51 bases read in frame from base 1. The immunoSEQ Assay, a bias-controlled multiplex PCR, was used to amplify TCRbeta CDR3 regions from genomic DNA. The authors processed their data as follows. Nucleated cell counts per sample were estimated from amplification of reference gene primers within the assay. Sequence reads were collapsed and filtered to measure the absolute abundance of every unique TCRbeta CDR3 rearrangement. Productive Simpson clonality was computed per sample as the square root of Simpson's diversity index over productive rearrangements. TCRdb provides this immuneACCESS table in a form limited to in-frame rearrangements. Some clones are lacking; in checked studies, under half of them reflect an unresolved V gene, and why the rest are absent is not known. The V and J calls and clone size come from that table; D and trimming were worked out from the DNA. A total of 450,000 or so clones appear in this sample, roughly 89% of them only once. The top ten hold 0.8% to 0.9% of the sample.

The source of this sequence is a man in his late teens or twenties with COVID-19, enrolled during active disease. The specimen sequenced was peripheral blood. The V and J genes are TRBV2 and TRBJ2-3; no D segment can be confidently identified. In nucleotides, the sequence is TGTGCCAGCAGTGAAGCGCTTCAGGTTCTGTTTCTAGATACGCAGTATTTT. Its coded protein is CASSEALQVLFLDTQYF.